This T cell receptor beta chain derives from a study of shared clonotypes between healthy human individuals. Study conclusions and caveats: Exclusively blood specimens were collected; tissue repertoires likely differ.

For this clone: Antigen specificity is unknown.

TCRdb's copy holds only in-frame clones and misses some; the assay was immunoSEQ multiplex PCR. The profile shows about 690,000 clones, around 90% of them singletons. Germline CDR1 and CDR2: ENHRY and SYGVKD. CDR3 size: 14 residues. V lost 6 bases, J lost 4 bases, and 13 bases lay in between. J is TRBJ1-3 and V is TRBV10-3, with D hard to call. The sequencing input was memory CD8+ T cells from PBMCs. The subset: CD45RO+ cells pooled with CCR7-negative TemRA cells. The clonotype originates from a young man in good health. Some clones in this sample may be carry-over from other donors' samples. CDR3 protein: CAISPVGSGNTIYF. In DNA, the CDR3 is TGTGCCATCAGCCCGGTGGGGTCCGGAAACACCATATATTTT.